The 23 T cell receptor beta chains reported below all come from one sample, sequenced in a study of T cell repertoires in cytomegalovirus infection. MiXCR, run by TCRdb on the reads, gives a single entry per CDR3 protein. Of 150,000 to 200,000 distinct CDR3 sequences listed, about 15% are singletons. Sequenced material: PBMCs. The receptor set was obtained from a human donor in good health (CMV status not recorded). Some clones in this sample may be carry-over from other donors' samples.

This clonotype was detected a few times. This chain links TRBV20-1 with TRBJ1-1; TRBD1 aligns across 7 bases. Germline V CDR1 and CDR2: DFQATT, SNEGSKA (reference sequence). The V and J ends lost 6 bases and 0 bases, in that order; junction bases with no gene match: 7. This CDR3 has 14 amino acids. CDR3 in DNA: TGCAGTGCCCGGAGGGGGCCAATGAACACTGAAGCTTTCTTT. This codes for CSARRGPMNTEAFF.

In its sample, this clonotype was seen many times. The V gene is TRBV7-2, the J gene TRBJ1-1, with D perhaps matching TRBD1 (5 bases). Germline V gives CDR1 SGHTA, CDR2 FQGNSA. The ends were cut back, 4 bases at V and 11 bases at J, with 17 bases in the middle. This CDR3 is 13 amino acids long. DNA for the CDR3: TGTGCCAGCAGCTCTGGGGTGGGGCCGCACGCTTTCTTT. It encodes CASSSGVGPHAFF.

The rearrangement joins TRBV7-9 to TRBJ1-1, with a tentative D call TRBD1 (6 bases). This CDR3 has 17 amino acids. The V gene's germline CDR1 is SEHNR and CDR2 FQNEAQ (reference sequence). Trimming removed 7 bases at V and 3 bases at J, with 24 bases between. The CDR3 region has the DNA TGTGCCAGCAACCCACAGGGTTGGGACTACCCGGACACTGAAGCTTTCTTT. Translation: CASNPQGWDYPDTEAFF.

In this sample, this clonotype turned up many times. The genes are TRBV5-5 and TRBJ1-2; D gene uncertain. This CDR3 contains 16 residues. Germline CDR1 reads SGHKS; CDR2 reads YYEKEE (reference sequence). V dropped 0 bases and J dropped 4 bases, with 16 bases sitting between them. CDR3 region: CASSLAISVGIYGYTF. In DNA, the CDR3 is TGTGCCAGCAGCTTGGCGATTTCGGTAGGCATCTATGGCTACACCTTC.

This clonotype occurred a few times. J is TRBJ2-5 and V is TRBV20-1, with 8 bases fitting TRBD2. The germline CDR1 and CDR2 sequences are DFQATT and SNEGSKA (reference sequence). The CDR3 has 16 amino acids. The V segment lost 0 bases and the J segment 0 bases; nucleotides outside the gene matches: 6. This CDR3 is CSARDPAGENQETQYF. CDR3 sequence (DNA): TGCAGTGCTAGAGATCCAGCGGGAGAGAACCAAGAGACCCAGTACTTC.

This clonotype was picked up a small number of times. This chain uses TRBV27 with TRBJ1-1; the D is unclear. V lost 0 bases and J 4 bases, leaving 6 bases between the germline ends. Germline assignment: CDR1 MNHEY and CDR2 SMNVEV (reference sequence). This CDR3 is built from 13 residues. DNA for the CDR3: TGTGCCAGCAGTTTATCTGTCGGCACTGAAGCTTTCTTT. As protein: CASSLSVGTEAFF.

This clonotype appeared a few times. The chain combines TRBV28 with TRBJ1-3; D may be TRBD1 (5 bases). Germline CDR1 is MDHEN and CDR2 is SYDVKM. This CDR3 spans 15 amino acids. V shed 4 bases and J shed 0 bases, with 10 bases lying between them. CDR3 nucleotides: TGTGCCAGCAGTTCTACAGGATTCTCTGGAAACACCATATATTTT. As protein: CASSSTGFSGNTIYF.

The chain links TRBV27 to TRBJ1-6; D is undetermined. CDR3 length: 15 amino acids. The V gene's germline CDR1 is MNHEY and CDR2 SMNVEV (reference sequence). With 6 bases removed from V and 3 bases from J, the gap between germline ends came to 12 bases. The CDR3 region is CASRTDTLYNSPLHF. The CDR3 DNA sequence: TGTGCCAGCAGAACCGACACCCTCTATAATTCACCCCTCCACTTT.

This clonotype showed up many times. V is TRBV7-2 and J is TRBJ2-5; D is possibly TRBD2 (6 bases). Germline V gene sequence: CDR1 SGHTA, CDR2 FQGNSA. The CDR3 sequence is 14 residues long. Trimming removed 5 bases from V and 4 bases from J, with 14 bases in between. The CDR3 coding sequence is TGTGCCAGCAGCCTACGGAGGGCCGTAGAGACCCAGTACTTC. It encodes CASSLRRAVETQYF.

This clonotype was found a few times. The chain carries TRBV28 and TRBJ1-2; 8 positions match TRBD1. With 4 bases clipped from V and 7 bases from J, the junction kept 8 bases outside the gene matches. CDR1 is MDHEN, CDR2 SYDVKM, per germline. This CDR3 has 14 residues. Here the CDR3 reads CASSSQGAVFGYTF. Here the CDR3 DNA reads TGTGCCAGCAGTTCCCAGGGGGCAGTATTTGGCTACACCTTC.

The table lists this clonotype with a few counts. The chain is built from TRBV12-3 or TRBV12-4 and TRBJ2-7; D is unclear. V was clipped by 5 bases and J by 7 bases, with 21 bases between them. The CDR3 has 15 residues. CDR3 bases: TGTGCCAGCAGTCCTCCTTCGACCATCCTGGGGGAGCAGTACTTC. It yields the protein CASSPPSTILGEQYF.

Many counts were recorded for this clonotype. The V and J genes are TRBV5-1 and TRBJ2-2; TRBD2 agrees at 11 bases. V shed 4 bases, J shed 8 bases, and the junction held 7 bases outside the gene matches. CDR1 is SGHRS and CDR2 is YFSETQ in the germline V gene. CDR3 length equals 15 residues. This CDR3 is CASSHTSGSTGELFF. The CDR3 DNA reads TGCGCCAGCAGCCATACTAGCGGGAGCACAGGGGAGCTGTTTTTT.

This clonotype was counted ten times or more. The CDR3 protein is CASSKGQRYEQYF. The CDR3 nucleotides are TGTGCCAGCAGCAAGGGACAGCGCTACGAGCAGTACTTC. The chain combines TRBV7-2 with TRBJ2-7; 7 nucleotides agree with TRBD1. The CDR3 is made up of 13 amino acids. J lost 3 bases, V lost 5 bases, and 4 bases had no gene match. CDR1 is SGHTA and CDR2 is FQGNSA in the germline V gene.

V is TRBV20-1 and J is TRBJ2-5, with TRBD2 matching over 12 bases. Germline CDR1 reads DFQATT; CDR2 reads SNEGSKA (reference sequence). This CDR3 contains 16 residues. After removal of 3 bases from V and 4 bases from J, the junction contained 9 bases not matched to a gene. CDR3 in amino acids: CSASPTSGGGGETQYF. The CDR3 DNA sequence: TGCAGTGCTAGTCCGACTAGCGGGGGAGGGGGAGAGACCCAGTACTTC.

The chain is built from TRBV2 and TRBJ1-5, with D perhaps TRBD1 (5 bases). The CDR3 extends over 14 amino acids. The V gene lost 11 bases and the J gene lost 12 bases, with 26 bases spanning the gap. Germline V gene sequence: CDR1 SNHLY, CDR2 FYNNEI. CDR3 region: CASRPGDPVFLQHF. DNA of the CDR3: TGTGCCTCCCGGCCCGGGGACCCCGTTTTTCTCCAGCATTTT. Variable domain in full (rest from reference TRBV2 and TRBJ1-5): EPEVTQTPSHQVTQMGQEVILRCVPISNHLYFYWYRQILGQKVEFLVSFYNNEISEKSEIFDDQFSVERPDGSNFTLKIRSTKLEDSAMYFCASRPGDPVFLQHFGDGTRLSIL.

This rearrangement joins TRBV28 to TRBJ1-1; D might be TRBD1 (6 bases). This CDR3 is 16 amino acids long. The germline V gene encodes CDR1 MDHEN and CDR2 SYDVKM. V lost 7 bases and J lost 5, with 23 bases in between. The CDR3 sequence is CASTPQSGEVGTEAFF. CDR3 in DNA: TGTGCCAGCACCCCTCAATCAGGGGAAGTCGGGACTGAAGCTTTCTTT.

V gene TRBV6-5 combines with J gene TRBJ1-2; 10 nucleotides match TRBD1. CDR1 MNHEY and CDR2 SVGAGI come from the germline V gene. The CDR3 extends over 15 amino acids. The J segment lost 4 bases and the V segment lost 0 bases, leaving 2 bases of the junction unmatched. CDR3: CASSYSGTGAYGYTF. For the CDR3, the DNA is TGTGCCAGCAGTTACTCGGGGACAGGGGCCTATGGCTACACCTTC.

This clonotype was recorded at least ten times. This chain uses TRBV10-3 with TRBJ2-3; unclear D gene. Per germline, CDR1 ENHRY and CDR2 SYGVKD. Trimming removed 7 bases at V and 4 bases at J, with 21 bases between. The CDR3 loop spans 16 amino acids. The CDR3 loop is CAIIGGSVRHADTQYF. The CDR3 DNA sequence: TGTGCCATCATTGGCGGATCCGTTAGACACGCAGATACGCAGTATTTT.

This clonotype has a count of ten or more. This sequence joins TRBV7-4 and TRBJ2-7, with no clear D. The CDR3 contains 17 residues. Looked up from germline, CDR1 is SGHVT and CDR2 is SQSDAQ. Trimming shortened V by 4 bases and J by 0 bases, and 19 bases separated the two germline ends. CDR3 sequence: CASSSPLTTRSSYEQYF. In DNA, the CDR3 is TGTGCCAGCAGCTCCCCCCTAACTACCAGAAGCTCCTACGAGCAGTACTTC.

Only a few counts were recorded for this clonotype. The J gene is TRBJ2-1, the V gene TRBV6-2 or TRBV6-3; 14 nucleotides match TRBD2. Germline V gene data show CDR1 as MNHEY and CDR2 as SVGEGT. The V gene end was trimmed by 4 bases and the J gene end by 8 bases; junction bases not matched to a gene: 19. This CDR3 contains 20 residues. The CDR3 DNA reads as TGTGCCAGCAGTTGGCCGACCGGGACTAGCGGGAGCCAGGGGGGCGATGAGCAGTTCTTC. It is translated as CASSWPTGTSGSQGGDEQFF.

This chain links TRBV20-1 with TRBJ2-7; D may be TRBD2 (6 bases). V was shortened by 7 bases and J by 6 bases, with 25 bases between the two germline ends. This CDR3 is built from 15 residues. Germline V lookup: CDR1 DFQATT, CDR2 SNEGSKA (reference sequence). Here the CDR3 reads CSVGPLAQNGGEQYF. CDR3 bases: TGCAGTGTTGGCCCGCTAGCGCAAAATGGGGGCGAGCAGTACTTC.

In its sample, this clonotype was seen a few times. This sequence joins TRBV7-9 and TRBJ1-5; D gene ambiguous. Germline values: CDR1 SEHNR, CDR2 FQNEAQ (reference sequence). Trimming removed 5 bases from V and 2 bases from J, with 16 bases in between. The CDR3 is 16 amino acids. The CDR3 DNA reads TGTGCCAGCAGCCCGATCGAGGGTTCGGGCAATCAGCCCCAGCATTTT. It encodes CASSPIEGSGNQPQHF.

The chain combines TRBV28 with TRBJ1-2; 10 bases match TRBD1. With 5 bases clipped from V and 6 bases from J, the junction kept 6 bases outside the gene matches. Germline loops: CDR1 MDHEN, CDR2 SYDVKM. The CDR3 runs to 14 residues. The CDR3 reads CASSRPGTGDGYTF. CDR3 DNA sequence: TGTGCCAGCAGTCGACCGGGGACAGGGGATGGCTACACCTTC.